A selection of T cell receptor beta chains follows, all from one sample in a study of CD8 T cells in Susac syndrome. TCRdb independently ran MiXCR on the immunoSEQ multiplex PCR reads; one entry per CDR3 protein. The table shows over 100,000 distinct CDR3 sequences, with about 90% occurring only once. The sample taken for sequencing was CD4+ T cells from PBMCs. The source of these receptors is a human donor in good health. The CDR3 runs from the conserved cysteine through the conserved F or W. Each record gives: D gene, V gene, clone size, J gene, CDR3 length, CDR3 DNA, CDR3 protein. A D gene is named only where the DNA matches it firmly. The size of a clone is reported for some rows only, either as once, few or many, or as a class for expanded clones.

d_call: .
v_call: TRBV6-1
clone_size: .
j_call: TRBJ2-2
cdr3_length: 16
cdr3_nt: TGTGCCAGCAAATCTCCGGGAACAGGGAAAGTCGGGGAGCTGTTTTTT
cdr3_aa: CASKSPGTGKVGELFF

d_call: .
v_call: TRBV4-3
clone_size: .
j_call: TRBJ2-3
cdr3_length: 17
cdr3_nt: TGCGCCAGCAGCCGGGGACTGGCTGGATCTAGCACAGATACGCAGTATTTT
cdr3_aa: CASSRGLAGSSTDTQYF

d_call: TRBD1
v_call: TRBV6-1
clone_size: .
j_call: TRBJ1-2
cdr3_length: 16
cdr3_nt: TGTGCCAGCAGTGGAGGAAGTGACAGGGAAGTATATGGCTACACCTTC
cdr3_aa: CASSGGSDREVYGYTF

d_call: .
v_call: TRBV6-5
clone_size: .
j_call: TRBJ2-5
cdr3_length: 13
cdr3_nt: TGTGCCAGCAGGGGGACTCAGGGGGAGACCCAGTACTTC
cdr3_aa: CASRGTQGETQYF

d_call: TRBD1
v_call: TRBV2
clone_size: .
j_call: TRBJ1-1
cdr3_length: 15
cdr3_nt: TGTGCCAGCAGCGAGACAGGGTCGATGAACACTGAAGCTTTCTTT
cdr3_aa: CASSETGSMNTEAFF

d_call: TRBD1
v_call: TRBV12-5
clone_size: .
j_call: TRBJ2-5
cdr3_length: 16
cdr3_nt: TGTGCTAGTGGTTTGGGACAGGGTAGTTTCCAAGAGACCCAGTACTTC
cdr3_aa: CASGLGQGSFQETQYF

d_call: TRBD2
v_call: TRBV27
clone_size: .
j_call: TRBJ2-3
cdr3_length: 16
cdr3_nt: TGTGCCAGCACCCGGACTAGCGGGAGTAGCACAGATACGCAGTATTTT
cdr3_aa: CASTRTSGSSTDTQYF

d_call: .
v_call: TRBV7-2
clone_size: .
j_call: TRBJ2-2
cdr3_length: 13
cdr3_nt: TGTGCCAGCAGCCCACACCGCACCGGGGAGCTGTTTTTT
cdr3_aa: CASSPHRTGELFF

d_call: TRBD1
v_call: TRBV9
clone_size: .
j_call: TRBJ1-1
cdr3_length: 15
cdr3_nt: TGTGCCAGCAGCTCCCAGAGGACAGGGGGCTCTGAAGCTTTCTTT
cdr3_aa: CASSSQRTGGSEAFF

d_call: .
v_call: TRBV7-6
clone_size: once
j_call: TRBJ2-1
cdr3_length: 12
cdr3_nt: TGTGCCAGCAGCACAGAGTCAATGACGCAGTTCTTC
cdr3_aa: CASSTESMTQFF

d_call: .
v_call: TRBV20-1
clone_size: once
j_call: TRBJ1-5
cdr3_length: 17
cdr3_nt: TGCAGTGCTCACTCCAACCCGGGGGCTTATAGCAATCAGCCCCAGCATTTT
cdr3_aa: CSAHSNPGAYSNQPQHF

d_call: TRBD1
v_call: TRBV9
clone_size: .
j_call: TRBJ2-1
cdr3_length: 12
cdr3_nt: TGTGCCAGCAGCGTAGAAGGGGGCGAGCAGTTCTTC
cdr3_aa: CASSVEGGEQFF

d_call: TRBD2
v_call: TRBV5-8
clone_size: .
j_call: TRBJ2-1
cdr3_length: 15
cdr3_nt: TGTGCCAGCAGCTTCTTGCGGGGGGAAAACAATGAGCAGTTCTTC
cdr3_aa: CASSFLRGENNEQFF

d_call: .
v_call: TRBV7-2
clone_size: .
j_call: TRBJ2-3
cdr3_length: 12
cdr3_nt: TGTGCCAGCAGCCTAAATGGGGGTACGCAGTATTTT
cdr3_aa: CASSLNGGTQYF

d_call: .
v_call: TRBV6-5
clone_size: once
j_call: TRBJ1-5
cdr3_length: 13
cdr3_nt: TGTGCCAGCAGTTACGGGAGCAATCAGCCCCAGCATTTT
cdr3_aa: CASSYGSNQPQHF

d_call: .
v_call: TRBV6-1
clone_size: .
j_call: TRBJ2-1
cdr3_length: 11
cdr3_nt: TGTGCCAGCAGCCCACGGTCCGAGCAGTTCTTC
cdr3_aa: CASSPRSEQFF

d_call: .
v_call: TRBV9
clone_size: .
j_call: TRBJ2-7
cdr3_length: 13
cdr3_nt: TGTGCCAGCAGCGTAGCCAGTACCTACGAGCAGTACTTC
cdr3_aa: CASSVASTYEQYF

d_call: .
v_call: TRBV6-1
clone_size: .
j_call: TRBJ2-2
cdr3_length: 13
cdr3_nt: TGTGCCAGCAGGACAGGTGGGACCGGGGAGCTGTTTTTT
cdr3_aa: CASRTGGTGELFF

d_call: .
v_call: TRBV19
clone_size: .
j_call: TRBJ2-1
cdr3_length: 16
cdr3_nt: TGTGCCAGTAGTATTGCAGCAACGAGCTCCTACAATGAGCAGTTCTTC
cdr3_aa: CASSIAATSSYNEQFF

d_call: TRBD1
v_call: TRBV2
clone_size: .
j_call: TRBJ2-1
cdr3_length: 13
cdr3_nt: TGTGCCAGCAGTGAGGTCACAGGGGTAGTGCAGTTCTTC
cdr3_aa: CASSEVTGVVQFF

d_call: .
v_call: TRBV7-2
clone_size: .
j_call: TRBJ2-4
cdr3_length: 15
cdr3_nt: TGTGCCAGCAGCTTCAGAACAGGGAGGCAGAACATTCAGTACTTC
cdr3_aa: CASSFRTGRQNIQYF

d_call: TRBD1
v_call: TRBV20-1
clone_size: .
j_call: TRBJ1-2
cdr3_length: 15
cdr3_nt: TGCAGTGTGGACCCCGGGACAGGCGAAAACTATGGCTACACCTTC
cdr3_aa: CSVDPGTGENYGYTF

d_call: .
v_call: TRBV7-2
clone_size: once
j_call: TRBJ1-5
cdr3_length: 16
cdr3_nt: TGTGCCAGCAGCCCCCAACCGTGGCAGGTTAATCAGCCCCAGCATTTT
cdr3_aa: CASSPQPWQVNQPQHF

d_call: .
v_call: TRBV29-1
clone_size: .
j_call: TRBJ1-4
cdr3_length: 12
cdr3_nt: TGCAGCGTCCGGGCAGGAGATGAAAAACTGTTTTTT
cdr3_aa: CSVRAGDEKLFF

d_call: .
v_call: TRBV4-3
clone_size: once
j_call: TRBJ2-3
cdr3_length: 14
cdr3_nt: TGCGCCAGCAGCCTCCTACCGGTTGCAGATACGCAGTATTTT
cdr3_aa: CASSLLPVADTQYF

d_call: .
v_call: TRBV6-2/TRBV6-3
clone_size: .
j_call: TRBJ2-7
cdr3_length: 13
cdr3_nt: TGTGCCAGCAGCCTCCGGGAGAGCCACGAGCAGTACTTC
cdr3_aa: CASSLRESHEQYF

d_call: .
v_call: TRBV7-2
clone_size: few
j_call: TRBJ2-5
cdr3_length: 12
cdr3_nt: TGTGCCAGCAGCTTAAATCGAGAGACCCAGTACTTC
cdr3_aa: CASSLNRETQYF

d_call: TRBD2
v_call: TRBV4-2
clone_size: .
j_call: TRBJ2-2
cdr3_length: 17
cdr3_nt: TGTGCCAGCAGCCAAGATCCTAGCGGGAGGCTCACCGGGGAGCTGTTTTTT
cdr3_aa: CASSQDPSGRLTGELFF

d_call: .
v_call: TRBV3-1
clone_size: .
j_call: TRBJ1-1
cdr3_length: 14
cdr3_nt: TGTGCCAGCAGCGCTACACACAGGAACACTGAAGCTTTCTTT
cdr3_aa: CASSATHRNTEAFF

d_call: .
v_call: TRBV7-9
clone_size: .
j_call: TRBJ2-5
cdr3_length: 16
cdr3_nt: TGTGCCAGCAGCTTACGAAGCCGGGACTTAAAAGAGACCCAGTACTTC
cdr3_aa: CASSLRSRDLKETQYF

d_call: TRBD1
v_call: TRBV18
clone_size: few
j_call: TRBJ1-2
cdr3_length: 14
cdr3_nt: TGTGCCAGTAGTCCCGGGACAGCGAACTATGGCTACACCTTC
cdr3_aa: CASSPGTANYGYTF

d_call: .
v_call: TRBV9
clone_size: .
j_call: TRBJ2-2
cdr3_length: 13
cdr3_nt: TGTGCCAGCAGCGCCCCTAGGACCGGGGAGCTGTTTTTT
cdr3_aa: CASSAPRTGELFF

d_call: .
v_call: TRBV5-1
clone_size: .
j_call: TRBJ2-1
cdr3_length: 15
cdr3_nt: TGCGCCAGCAGCTTGGAGGCTGTCTCCTACAATGAGCAGTTCTTC
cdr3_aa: CASSLEAVSYNEQFF

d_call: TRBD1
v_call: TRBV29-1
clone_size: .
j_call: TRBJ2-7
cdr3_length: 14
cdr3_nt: TGCAGCGTTTCTGAGGCAGGGGGCTTTTACGAGCAGTACTTC
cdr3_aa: CSVSEAGGFYEQYF

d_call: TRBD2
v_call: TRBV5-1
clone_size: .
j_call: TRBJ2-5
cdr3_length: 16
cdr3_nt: TGCGCCAGCAGCTTGGCGACTAGCGGGAGTGGAGAGACCCAGTACTTC
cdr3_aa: CASSLATSGSGETQYF

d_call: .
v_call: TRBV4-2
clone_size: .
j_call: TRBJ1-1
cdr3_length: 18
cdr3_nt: TGTGCCAGCAGCCAAGAGTCCTCCCGGGGGGTGATGAACACTGAAGCTTTCTTT
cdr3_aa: CASSQESSRGVMNTEAFF

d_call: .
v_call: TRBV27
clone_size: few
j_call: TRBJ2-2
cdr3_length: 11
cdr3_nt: TGTGCCAGCAGTTTCGCCGGGGAGCTGTTTTTT
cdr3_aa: CASSFAGELFF

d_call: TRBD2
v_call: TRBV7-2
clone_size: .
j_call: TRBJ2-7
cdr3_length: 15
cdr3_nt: TGTGCCAGCAGCTCCTTCCCCCGGGGGGTCAACGAGCAGTACTTC
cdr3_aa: CASSSFPRGVNEQYF

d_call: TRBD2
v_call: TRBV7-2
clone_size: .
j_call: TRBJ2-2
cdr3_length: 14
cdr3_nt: TGTGCCAGCAGCCCCGGGCGGGGACTAGTGAAGCTGTTTTTT
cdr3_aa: CASSPGRGLVKLFF

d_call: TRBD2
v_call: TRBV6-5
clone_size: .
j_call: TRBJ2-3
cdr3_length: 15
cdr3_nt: TGTGCCAGCAGTTATGTACTAGCGGGCTCCCAAACGCAGTATTTT
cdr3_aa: CASSYVLAGSQTQYF

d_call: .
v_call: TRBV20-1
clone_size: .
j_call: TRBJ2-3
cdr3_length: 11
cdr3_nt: TGCAGTGCTTCTAGCACAGATACGCAGTATTTT
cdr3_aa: CSASSTDTQYF

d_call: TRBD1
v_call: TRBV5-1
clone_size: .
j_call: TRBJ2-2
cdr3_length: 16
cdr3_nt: TGCGCCAGCCGCCCCGACAGGGGGCCCGACACCGGGGAGCTGTTTTTT
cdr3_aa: CASRPDRGPDTGELFF

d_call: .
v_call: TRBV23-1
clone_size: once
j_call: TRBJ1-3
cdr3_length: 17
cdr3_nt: TGCGCCAGCAGTCAATCGAGGACAGAAATTGGTGGAAACACCATATATTTT
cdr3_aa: CASSQSRTEIGGNTIYF

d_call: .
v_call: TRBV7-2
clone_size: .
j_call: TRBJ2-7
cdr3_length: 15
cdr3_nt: TGTGCCAGCAGCTTAGCCCCCGGGACAACCTACGAGCAGTACTTC
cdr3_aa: CASSLAPGTTYEQYF

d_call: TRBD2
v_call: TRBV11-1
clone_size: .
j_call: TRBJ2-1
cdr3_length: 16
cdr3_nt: TGTGCCAGCAGTTCCGGGGGGGAGGGTACGATCCATGAGCAGTTCTTC
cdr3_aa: CASSSGGEGTIHEQFF

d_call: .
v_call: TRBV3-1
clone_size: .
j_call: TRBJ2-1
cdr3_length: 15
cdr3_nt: TGTGCCAGCAGCCAACCCGGGAGCTCCTACAATGAGCAGTTCTTC
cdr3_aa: CASSQPGSSYNEQFF

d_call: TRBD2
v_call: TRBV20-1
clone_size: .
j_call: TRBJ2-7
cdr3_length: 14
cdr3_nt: TGCAGTGCCTTTCCGACTAGCGGGAGCTACGAGCAGTACTTC
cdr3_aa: CSAFPTSGSYEQYF